A selection of T cell receptor beta chains follows, all from one sample in a study of T cell responses to AZD1222 COVID-19 vaccine. Using immunoSEQ multiplex PCR, the repertoire was profiled, and TCRdb retains in-frame clones only, with some absent. The sample has approximately 97,000 clones, about 90% seen once. The sample in question was peripheral blood, obtained on day 0 of AZD1222 vaccination. The receptors originated from an adult in good health. Each CDR3 is given with its conserved first and last residue. The D gene is left open where the match is weak. The size field is filled for only some rows; it gives once, few, many or a size class.

V: TRBV5-4; size: NA; length: 13; J: TRBJ1-2; D: NA; DNA: TGTGCCAGCAGACCCCAGGGAGACTATGGCTACACCTTC; CDR3: CASRPQGDYGYTF
V: TRBV18; size: NA; length: 15; J: TRBJ1-6; D: TRBD1; DNA: TGTGCCAGCTCACTTCAGGACAGGGGGGGTTCACCCCTCCACTTT; CDR3: CASSLQDRGGSPLHF
V: TRBV7-9; size: NA; length: 18; J: TRBJ1-4; D: NA; DNA: TGTGCCAGCAGCCCGTCGGGGACCCAGCCCCAAACTAATGAAAAACTGTTTTTT; CDR3: CASSPSGTQPQTNEKLFF
V: TRBV11-2; size: NA; length: 16; J: TRBJ1-3; D: NA; DNA: TGTGCCAGCAGCATCAAACAGCCGGGCTCTGGAAACACCATATATTTT; CDR3: CASSIKQPGSGNTIYF
V: TRBV7-6; size: NA; length: 16; J: TRBJ1-4; D: TRBD1; DNA: TGTGCCAGCAGCGCCAACAGGGGTGCAACTAATGAAAAACTGTTTTTT; CDR3: CASSANRGATNEKLFF
V: TRBV4-1; size: NA; length: 16; J: TRBJ2-1; D: NA; DNA: TGCGCCAGCAGCCATTCCGCAGGGGTGGGATACAATGAGCAGTTCTTC; CDR3: CASSHSAGVGYNEQFF
V: TRBV5-1; size: NA; length: 15; J: TRBJ2-1; D: TRBD1; DNA: TGCGCCAGCAGCTTGCAGGGGGCGAATCTGAATGAGCAGTTCTTC; CDR3: CASSLQGANLNEQFF
V: TRBV4-2; size: NA; length: 13; J: TRBJ2-7; D: TRBD1; DNA: TGTGCCAGCTCCGCGACAGGGACCTACGAGCAGTACTTC; CDR3: CASSATGTYEQYF
V: TRBV9; size: NA; length: 15; J: TRBJ1-5; D: NA; DNA: TGTGCCAGCAGCGTAGGAGGGATGGGCAATCAGCCCCAGCATTTT; CDR3: CASSVGGMGNQPQHF
V: TRBV3-1/TRBV3-2; size: NA; length: 14; J: TRBJ1-2; D: NA; DNA: TGTGCCAGCAGCCAAGACGGAGCTAACTATGGCTACACCTTC; CDR3: CASSQDGANYGYTF
V: TRBV11-2; size: once; length: 16; J: TRBJ1-2; D: NA; DNA: TGTGCCAGCAGCTTAGAGTGGGGCAGTTCGCAGGATGGCTACACCTTC; CDR3: CASSLEWGSSQDGYTF
V: TRBV6-5; size: NA; length: 14; J: TRBJ2-1; D: TRBD2; DNA: TGTGCCAGCAGGACTAGCCCGACCTACAATGAGCAGTTCTTC; CDR3: CASRTSPTYNEQFF
V: TRBV7-3; size: few; length: 14; J: TRBJ2-1; D: NA; DNA: TGTGCCAGCAGCTTAACGAGAGAGAGTTCCGAGCAGTTCTTC; CDR3: CASSLTRESSEQFF
V: TRBV9; size: NA; length: 16; J: TRBJ2-7; D: TRBD1; DNA: TGTGCCAGCAGCGAGAGGGGACAGGGACGGTCCTACGAGCAGTACTTC; CDR3: CASSERGQGRSYEQYF
V: TRBV6-5; size: NA; length: 10; J: TRBJ2-1; D: NA; DNA: TGTGCCAGCAGGGGACATGAGCAGTTCTTC; CDR3: CASRGHEQFF
V: TRBV5-1; size: NA; length: 14; J: TRBJ1-4; D: NA; DNA: TGCGCCAGCAGCGAATCGGGGGTCGGGGAAAAACTGTTTTTT; CDR3: CASSESGVGEKLFF
V: TRBV28; size: NA; length: 16; J: TRBJ2-3; D: TRBD2; DNA: TGTGCCAGCGGTGACACCGGACTAGCTCCGGCAGATACGCAGTATTTT; CDR3: CASGDTGLAPADTQYF
V: TRBV28; size: NA; length: 11; J: TRBJ1-2; D: NA; DNA: TGTGCCAGCAGCTACTCCTATGGCTACACCTTC; CDR3: CASSYSYGYTF
V: TRBV6-1; size: NA; length: 13; J: TRBJ2-5; D: NA; DNA: TGTGCCAGCAGTGAACAGAAGAGGGGGACCCAGTACTTC; CDR3: CASSEQKRGTQYF
V: TRBV27; size: NA; length: 14; J: TRBJ2-3; D: NA; DNA: TGTGCCAGCAAACGGTGGGAGCGCACAGATACGCAGTATTTT; CDR3: CASKRWERTDTQYF
V: TRBV30; size: NA; length: 14; J: TRBJ1-5; D: TRBD1; DNA: TGTGCCTGGAGTGGGGGGACAGGGAATCAGCCCCAGCATTTT; CDR3: CAWSGGTGNQPQHF
V: TRBV7-8; size: NA; length: 12; J: TRBJ2-7; D: NA; DNA: TGTGCCAGCGGGTCAAGCTCCTACGAGCAGTACTTC; CDR3: CASGSSSYEQYF
V: TRBV7-3; size: NA; length: 13; J: TRBJ1-1; D: NA; DNA: TGTGCCAGCAGCTTAAGGGGGAACACTGAAGCTTTCTTT; CDR3: CASSLRGNTEAFF
V: TRBV7-3; size: NA; length: 15; J: TRBJ2-1; D: TRBD2; DNA: TGTGCCAGCAGCGCGAAGCTTGGGACTAGCCAGGAGCAGTTCTTC; CDR3: CASSAKLGTSQEQFF
V: TRBV15; size: NA; length: 14; J: TRBJ1-2; D: NA; DNA: TGTGCCACCGGAAACTGGGGGGCCGGCTATGGCTACACCTTC; CDR3: CATGNWGAGYGYTF
V: TRBV3-1/TRBV3-2; size: NA; length: 14; J: TRBJ1-2; D: NA; DNA: TGTGCCAGCAGCCGAGACACCGTTAACTATGGCTACACCTTC; CDR3: CASSRDTVNYGYTF
V: TRBV20-1; size: NA; length: 12; J: TRBJ1-2; D: NA; DNA: TGCAGTGCTAGTTTACCAGTCTATGGCTACACCTTC; CDR3: CSASLPVYGYTF
V: TRBV1; size: NA; length: 14; J: TRBJ1-5; D: NA; DNA: TGCACCAGCAGCCCCAGTAGGCCTGGTCAGCCCCAGCATTTT; CDR3: CTSSPSRPGQPQHF
V: TRBV6-5; size: NA; length: 15; J: TRBJ1-4; D: NA; DNA: TGTGCCAGCAGTTACTCCCGACGGCCTAATGAAAAACTGTTTTTT; CDR3: CASSYSRRPNEKLFF
V: TRBV27; size: NA; length: 12; J: TRBJ1-2; D: TRBD1; DNA: TGTGCCAGCAGTTCACAGGGGTATGGCTACACCTTC; CDR3: CASSSQGYGYTF
V: TRBV6-2/TRBV6-3; size: NA; length: 11; J: TRBJ1-1; D: NA; DNA: TGTGCCAGCAACCCCCACACTGAAGCTTTCTTT; CDR3: CASNPHTEAFF
V: TRBV5-1; size: NA; length: 13; J: TRBJ2-1; D: NA; DNA: TGCGCCAGCAGCTCCTGGACTGACTTTGAGCAGTTCTTC; CDR3: CASSSWTDFEQFF
V: TRBV6-5; size: NA; length: 15; J: TRBJ1-1; D: NA; DNA: TGTGCCAGCACTGGACGCCCCACGGGGGACACTGAAGCTTTCTTT; CDR3: CASTGRPTGDTEAFF
V: TRBV5-4; size: NA; length: 14; J: TRBJ2-5; D: NA; DNA: TGTGCCAGCAGCTTGGGAAACAGCCAAGAGACCCAGTACTTC; CDR3: CASSLGNSQETQYF
V: TRBV9; size: NA; length: 13; J: TRBJ2-7; D: NA; DNA: TGTGCCAGCAGCGTTTCCGAGGGTTACGAGCAGTACTTC; CDR3: CASSVSEGYEQYF
V: TRBV28; size: NA; length: 14; J: TRBJ1-2; D: NA; DNA: TGTGCCAGCAGTTTTAGCGGGGGAGGCTATGGCTACACCTTC; CDR3: CASSFSGGGYGYTF
V: TRBV19; size: NA; length: 14; J: TRBJ1-1; D: NA; DNA: TGTGCCAGTAGTATATACCCCCCGAACACTGAAGCTTTCTTT; CDR3: CASSIYPPNTEAFF